These 27 T cell receptor beta chains were sequenced from one sample in a study of cytomegalovirus exposure and HLA in healthy donors. Using immunoSEQ multiplex PCR, the repertoire was profiled, and TCRdb retains in-frame clones only, with some absent. Altogether about 160,000 clones are present, roughly 89% being singletons, with the ten largest covering more than 3.5%. Sequenced input: PBMCs. The receptor source for this set is a man younger than 35 in good health and CMV-seropositive.

This chain connects TRBV2 to TRBJ2-3; 9 nucleotides match TRBD1. The CDR3 extends over 13 amino acids. V gave up 6 bases and J gave up 5 bases; unmatched junction bases: 3. Germline V lookup: CDR1 SNHLY, CDR2 FYNNEI. CDR3 sequence (DNA): TGTGCCAGCAGACAGGGGGCTGGAGATACGCAGTATTTT. Its protein product is CASRQGAGDTQYF.

V and J are TRBV7-9 and TRBJ2-1, with 8 bases matching TRBD2. The CDR3 has 15 amino acids. The germline gives CDR1 SEHNR, CDR2 FQNEAQ (reference sequence). The trim removed 5 bases at V and 3 bases at J, leaving 6 bases unmatched. As DNA, the CDR3 is TGTGCCAGCAGCCCTCTAGCGGGTTTCTACAATGAGCAGTTCTTC. Translating gives CASSPLAGFYNEQFF.

The chain recombines TRBV27 with TRBJ1-2; 7 nucleotides line up with TRBD1. In germline, CDR1 is MNHEY, CDR2 SMNVEV (reference sequence). Unmatched junction bases numbered 5, after V lost 2 bases and J lost 8 bases. This CDR3 is built from 13 residues. The CDR3 nucleotides read TGTGCCAGCAGTTTAAAGGGGGCGTGGGGCTACACCTTC. It yields the protein CASSLKGAWGYTF.

V is TRBV28 and J is TRBJ1-2; D is unclear. The CDR3 spans 13 residues. From germline, CDR1 is MDHEN and CDR2 SYDVKM. V was cut by 6 bases and J by 2 bases, with 10 bases left in between. The DNA of the CDR3 is TGTGCCAGCAGCCTGAGAGAGAACTATGGCTACACCTTC. This encodes CASSLRENYGYTF.

The genes are TRBV5-5 and TRBJ1-5; perhaps TRBD1 as D (6 bases). Germline CDR1 and CDR2: SGHKS and YYEKEE (reference sequence). Trimming shortened V by 5 bases and J by 8 bases, and 17 bases separated the two germline ends. This CDR3 comprises 14 residues. This CDR3 is CASSNGGRLEPQHF. The CDR3 DNA sequence: TGTGCCAGCAGTAATGGGGGCAGGCTGGAGCCCCAGCATTTT.

This clone has only one observation. V and J are TRBV10-1 and TRBJ2-1; 8 bases are a match to TRBD2. The CDR3 has 13 amino acids. With 4 bases clipped from V and 6 bases from J, the junction kept 2 bases outside the gene matches. Looked up from germline, CDR1 is WNHNN and CDR2 is SYGVQD (reference sequence). CDR3 in amino acids: CASSGAGVNEQFF. The CDR3 DNA is TGCGCCAGCAGTGGAGCGGGAGTCAATGAGCAGTTCTTC.

This sequence joins TRBV29-1 and TRBJ2-7, with a tentative D call TRBD1 (5 bases). V lost 7 bases and J lost 4, with 14 bases in between. This CDR3 has 12 amino acids. Germline-derived CDR1 and CDR2 are SQVTM and ANQGSEA. Here the CDR3 reads CSATETVYEQYF. The CDR3 DNA reads TGCAGCGCCACGGAGACAGTTTACGAGCAGTACTTC.

The rearrangement joins TRBV9 to TRBJ2-2, with 8 positions matching TRBD1. This CDR3 has 14 amino acids. Trimming cost V 4 bases and J 5 bases; bases outside gene matches: 4. CDR1 and CDR2 (germline): SGDLS, YYNGEE. In DNA form, the CDR3 reads TGTGCCAGCAGCCCGTGGACAGGGACCGGGGAGCTGTTTTTT. Translating it yields CASSPWTGTGELFF.

The chain recombines TRBV4-1 with TRBJ1-2; the match to TRBD1 covers 7 bases. CDR1 and CDR2 from the germline V gene are MGHRA and YSYEKL. V dropped 0 bases and J dropped 3; count of bases not matched to a gene: 7. This CDR3 is 16 amino acids long. This CDR3 reads CASSQDPRGPHYGYTF. The CDR3 nucleotides read TGCGCCAGCAGCCAAGATCCGAGGGGGCCCCACTATGGCTACACCTTC.

The CDR3 region has the DNA TGTGCCAGCAGCTTGCAGGGACTCACTGAAGCTTTCTTT. Protein product: CASSLQGLTEAFF. The V gene is TRBV5-6, the J gene TRBJ1-1; tentatively, D is TRBD1 (5 bases). V lost 1 base, J lost 4 bases, and 8 bases lay in between. Germline CDR1 SGHDT, CDR2 YYEEEE. The length of the CDR3 is 13 residues.

On this clone itself: The same CDR3 also results from other DNA sequences found in this sample. J is TRBJ2-7 and V is TRBV6-1; D is unclear. This CDR3 has 13 residues. Germline V CDR1 and CDR2: MNHNS, SASEGT. V was pared by 4 bases and J by 2 bases, with 9 bases between. The CDR3, as DNA: TGTGCCAGCAGTGGTCCAGGCACCTACGAGCAGTACTTC. Residues: CASSGPGTYEQYF.

This clone was seen once. The rearrangement uses TRBV28 and TRBJ2-5; 7 bases are a match to TRBD2. V gave up 7 bases and J gave up 3 bases; unmatched junction bases: 8. The CDR3 runs 14 residues. Germline lookup yields CDR1 MDHEN and CDR2 SYDVKM. CDR3 protein: CASTESAGEETQYF. The CDR3, as DNA: TGTGCCAGCACCGAAAGTGCGGGAGAAGAGACCCAGTACTTC. Using reference TRBV28 and TRBJ2-5 for the parts outside the CDR3, the full variable domain is DVKVTQSSRYLVKRTGEKVFLECVQDMDHENMFWYRQDPGLGLRLIYFSYDVKMKEKGDIPEGYSVSREKKERFSLILESASTNQTSMYLCASTESAGEETQYFGPGTRLLVL.

This clone has only one observation. This chain connects TRBV5-1 to TRBJ2-5, with 7 bases identical to TRBD1. J was trimmed by 2 bases and V by 1 base; bases with no gene match: 5. The CDR3 extends over 15 amino acids. Germline V gene lookup returns CDR1 SGHRS and CDR2 YFSETQ. For the CDR3, the DNA is TGCGCCAGCAGCTTGACAGGGGCCAATCAAGAGACCCAGTACTTC. Residues: CASSLTGANQETQYF.

The rearrangement joins TRBV10-2 to TRBJ2-4, with TRBD2 matching over 10 bases. Germline CDR1 and CDR2: WSHSY and SAAADI. Trimming at V came to 4 bases and at J to 1 base, leaving 7 bases not matched to a gene. The CDR3 loop spans 17 amino acids. CDR3 loop: CASSGLAGERAKNIQYF. The CDR3 DNA sequence: TGCGCCAGCAGTGGGCTAGCGGGAGAAAGGGCCAAAAACATTCAGTACTTC.

V usage is TRBV19 and J usage is TRBJ1-5; 7 bases align to TRBD1. Germline values: CDR1 LNHDA, CDR2 SQIVND (reference sequence). The length of the CDR3 is 15 residues. V dropped 3 bases and J dropped 6; count of bases not matched to a gene: 8. CDR3 in amino acids: CASSMPRQGGQPQHF. Here the CDR3 DNA reads TGTGCCAGTAGTATGCCCCGACAGGGAGGTCAGCCCCAGCATTTT.

The V call is TRBV4-1, the J call TRBJ2-7; TRBD2 aligns across 11 bases. With 0 bases clipped from V and 3 bases from J, the junction kept 7 bases outside the gene matches. The CDR3 spans 17 residues. CDR1 and CDR2 from the germline V gene are MGHRA and YSYEKL. The CDR3 sequence: CASSQDPTSGRGYEQYF. CDR3 DNA: TGCGCCAGCAGCCAAGACCCCACTAGCGGGAGAGGCTACGAGCAGTACTTC.

The chain employs TRBV5-4 and TRBJ1-2; 12 nucleotides match TRBD1. Germline CDR1 SGHNT, CDR2 YYREEE (reference sequence). The CDR3 is 19 amino acids. With 0 bases clipped from V and 4 bases from J, the junction kept 13 bases outside the gene matches. CDR3 sequence: CASSLARSGQGALSYGYTF. The CDR3 region has the DNA TGTGCCAGCAGCTTGGCCAGATCGGGACAGGGGGCGCTTAGCTATGGCTACACCTTC. The entire variable domain, with the rest obtained from reference TRBV5-4 and TRBJ1-2, is as follows: ETGVTQSPTHLIKTRGQQVTLRCSSQSGHNTVSWYQQALGQGPQFIFQYYREEENGRGNFPPRFSGLQFPNYSSELNVNALELDDSALYLCASSLARSGQGALSYGYTFGSGTRLTVV.

The chain employs TRBV12-2 and TRBJ1-2; TRBD1 is the table's D call, not checked against the DNA. TRBV12-2 is reported as a pseudogene. There are 19 residues in the CDR3. CDR3 sequence (DNA): TGTGCAAGTCGCCCGCCCGGGGACAGGGGAATTGTAAAAAACTATGGCTACACCTTC. Translated: CASRPPGDRGIVKNYGYTF.

The V gene is TRBV7-2, the J gene TRBJ1-1; D not certain. CDR3 length equals 13 residues. Germline V gene sequence: CDR1 SGHTA, CDR2 FQGNSA. Trimming removed 3 bases from V and 2 bases from J, with 7 bases in between. The CDR3 protein is CASSFGENTEAFF. DNA of the CDR3: TGTGCCAGCAGCTTCGGGGAAAACACTGAAGCTTTCTTT.

This chain connects TRBV6-5 to TRBJ2-7; TRBD2 agrees at 8 bases. The germline CDR1 and CDR2 sequences are MNHEY and SVGAGI. This CDR3 contains 14 residues. The ends lost 8 bases at V and 3 bases at J; junction bases unmatched: 9. CDR3 residues: CASGIAGIGYEQYF. The CDR3 DNA reads as TGTGCCAGCGGAATAGCGGGAATCGGCTACGAGCAGTACTTC.

The chain carries TRBV7-9 and TRBJ1-4; 9 bases map to TRBD1. The CDR3 covers 17 residues. The V segment lost 4 bases and the J segment 5 bases; nucleotides outside the gene matches: 11. Per the germline V gene, CDR1 is SEHNR and CDR2 is FQNEAQ (reference sequence). For the CDR3, the DNA is TGTGCCAGCAGCTACCAGCTCAGACAGGGGGGAAATGAAAAACTGTTTTTT. It encodes CASSYQLRQGGNEKLFF. Combining the CDR3 with reference TRBV7-9 and TRBJ1-4 gives the whole variable domain DTGVSQNPRHKITKRGQNVTFRCDPISEHNRLYWYRQTLGQGPEFLTYFQNEAQLEKSRLLSDRFSAERPKGSFSTLEIQRTEQGDSAMYLCASSYQLRQGGNEKLFFGSGTQLSVL.

This clone was seen a handful of times. The chain is built from TRBV2 and TRBJ2-7, with 9 nucleotides matching TRBD2. The CDR3 has 13 amino acids. Germline V CDR1 and CDR2: SNHLY, FYNNEI. The V gene end was trimmed by 7 bases and the J gene end by 5 bases; junction bases not matched to a gene: 6. CDR3 sequence (DNA): TGTGCCAGCACCCCCGGGACTAGCCACGAGCAGTACTTC. It specifies CASTPGTSHEQYF.

V gene TRBV5-1 combines with J gene TRBJ2-7; 11 bases match TRBD1. Germline trimming cut 4 bases from V and 6 bases from J; bases unmatched to any gene: 6. The germline CDR1 and CDR2 sequences are SGHRS and YFSETQ. The CDR3 is 14 amino acids. CDR3 loop: CASSLGQGEREQYF. DNA for the CDR3: TGCGCCAGCAGCCTGGGACAGGGGGAGCGCGAGCAGTACTTC.

The genes are TRBV6-5 and TRBJ2-3; 7 bases map to TRBD1. The CDR3 is 15 residues long. V gave up 6 bases and J gave up 1 base; unmatched junction bases: 7. Germline CDR1 and CDR2: MNHEY and SVGAGI. The CDR3 DNA sequence: TGTGCCAGCAGACCCCGGGACAGAGGCACAGATACGCAGTATTTT. This encodes CASRPRDRGTDTQYF.

This rearrangement joins TRBV29-1 to TRBJ2-5; D is perhaps TRBD2 (5 bases). Trimming left V 7 bases short and J 5 bases short, with 17 bases between. The CDR3 spans 13 residues. CDR1 and CDR2 from the germline V gene are SQVTM and ANQGSEA. CDR3 coding DNA: TGCAGCGCCCTGAGTACGGGAATGGAGACCCAGTACTTC. It yields the protein CSALSTGMETQYF.

This clone has just one count. DNA of the CDR3: TGCGCCAGCAGTGACGGGTTTGCATGGAGCGGGTCGGGGGATACGCAGTATTTT. Protein product: CASSDGFAWSGSGDTQYF. This chain links TRBV10-1 with TRBJ2-3; tentatively, D is TRBD2 (6 bases). Germline V gene sequence: CDR1 WNHNN, CDR2 SYGVQD (reference sequence). Trimming removed 3 bases from V and 6 bases from J, with 25 bases in between. There are 18 residues in the CDR3.

This chain links TRBV18 with TRBJ2-5; 13 bases line up with TRBD2. This CDR3 has 16 residues. Germline V gene data show CDR1 as KGHSH and CDR2 as LQKENI. With 3 bases clipped from V and 5 bases from J, the junction kept 6 bases outside the gene matches. Written as DNA, the CDR3 is TGTGCCAGCTCACCCGCGGGACTAGCGGGACGGGAGACCCAGTACTTC. Protein product: CASSPAGLAGRETQYF.